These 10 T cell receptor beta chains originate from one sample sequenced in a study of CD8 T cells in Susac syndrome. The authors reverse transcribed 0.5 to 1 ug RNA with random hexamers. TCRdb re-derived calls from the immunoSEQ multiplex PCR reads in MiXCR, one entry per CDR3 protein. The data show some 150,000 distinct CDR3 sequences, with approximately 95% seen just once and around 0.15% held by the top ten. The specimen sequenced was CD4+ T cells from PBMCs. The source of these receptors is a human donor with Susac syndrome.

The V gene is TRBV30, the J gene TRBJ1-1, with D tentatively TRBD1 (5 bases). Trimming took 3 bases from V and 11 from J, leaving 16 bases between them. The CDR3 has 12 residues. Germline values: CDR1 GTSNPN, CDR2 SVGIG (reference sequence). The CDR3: CAWSQKGLSAFF. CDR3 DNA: TGTGCCTGGAGCCAAAAGGGGTTGTCGGCTTTCTTT.

The CDR3 DNA is TGTGCCAGCAGCTTGGGACCTAACTATGGCTACACCTTC. Protein sequence: CASSLGPNYGYTF. The V and J genes are TRBV13 and TRBJ1-2; D perhaps matches TRBD1 (5 bases). This CDR3 is 13 amino acids long. The germline V gene has CDR1 PRHDT and CDR2 FYEKMQ (reference sequence). The V and J ends lost 3 bases and 0 bases respectively, with 5 bases between them.

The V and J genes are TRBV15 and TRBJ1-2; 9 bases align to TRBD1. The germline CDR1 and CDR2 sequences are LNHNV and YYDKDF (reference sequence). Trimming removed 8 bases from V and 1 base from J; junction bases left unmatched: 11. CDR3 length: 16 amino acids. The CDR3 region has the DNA TGTGCCACCTCCCGGGACAGGGCCCTCCTTAACTATGGCTACACCTTC. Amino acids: CATSRDRALLNYGYTF.

The CDR3 DNA sequence: TGTGCCAGCAGCTCCCAGGTCCCGAACTATGGCTACACCTTC. Its protein is CASSSQVPNYGYTF. The V call is TRBV7-2, the J call TRBJ1-2, with D uncertain. Germline CDR1 SGHTA, CDR2 FQGNSA. CDR3 length equals 14 residues. Trimming left V 4 bases short and J 2 bases short, with 11 bases between. The full variable domain, in which reference TRBV7-2 and TRBJ1-2 provide the parts outside the CDR3, is GAGVSQSPSNKVTEKGKDVELRCDPISGHTALYWYRQSLGQGLEFLIYFQGNSAPDKSGLPSDRFSAERTGGSVSTLTIQRTQQEDSAVYLCASSSQVPNYGYTFGSGTRLTVV.

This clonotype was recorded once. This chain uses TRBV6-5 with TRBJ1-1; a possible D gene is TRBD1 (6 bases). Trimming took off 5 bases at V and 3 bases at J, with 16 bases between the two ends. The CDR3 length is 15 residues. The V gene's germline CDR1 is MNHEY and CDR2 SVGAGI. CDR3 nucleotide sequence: TGTGCCAGCAGTGGGGGGGGGCTCGGGGACACTGAAGCTTTCTTT. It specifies CASSGGGLGDTEAFF.

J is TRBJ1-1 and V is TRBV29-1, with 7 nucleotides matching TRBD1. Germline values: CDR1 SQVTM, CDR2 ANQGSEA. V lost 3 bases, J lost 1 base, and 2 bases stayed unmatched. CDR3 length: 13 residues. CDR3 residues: CSVEGQPNTEAFF. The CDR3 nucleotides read TGCAGCGTTGAGGGACAGCCGAACACTGAAGCTTTCTTT.

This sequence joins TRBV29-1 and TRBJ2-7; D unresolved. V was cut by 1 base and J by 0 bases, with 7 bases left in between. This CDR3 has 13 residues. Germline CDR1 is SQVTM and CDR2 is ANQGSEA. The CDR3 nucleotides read TGCAGCGTTGAAGGGCCGGGCTCCTACGAGCAGTACTTC. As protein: CSVEGPGSYEQYF.

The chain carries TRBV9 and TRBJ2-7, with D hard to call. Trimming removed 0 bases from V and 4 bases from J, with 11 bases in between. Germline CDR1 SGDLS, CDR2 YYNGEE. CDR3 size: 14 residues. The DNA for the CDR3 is TGTGCCAGCAGCGTAGGCTCAGGCAAATACGAGCAGTACTTC. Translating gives CASSVGSGKYEQYF.

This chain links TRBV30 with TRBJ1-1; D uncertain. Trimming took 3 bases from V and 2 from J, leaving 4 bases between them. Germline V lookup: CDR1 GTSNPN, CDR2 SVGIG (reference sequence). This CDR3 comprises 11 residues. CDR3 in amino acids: CAWRTNTEAFF. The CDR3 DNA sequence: TGTGCCTGGAGAACAAACACTGAAGCTTTCTTT.

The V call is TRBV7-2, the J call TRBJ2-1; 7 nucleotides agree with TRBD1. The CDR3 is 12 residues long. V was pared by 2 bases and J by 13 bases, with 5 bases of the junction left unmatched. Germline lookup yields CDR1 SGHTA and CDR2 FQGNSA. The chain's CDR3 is CASSLYRGDQFF. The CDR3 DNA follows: TGTGCCAGCAGCTTATACAGGGGAGACCAGTTCTTC. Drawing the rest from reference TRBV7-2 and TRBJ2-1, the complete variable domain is GAGVSQSPSNKVTEKGKDVELRCDPISGHTALYWYRQSLGQGLEFLIYFQGNSAPDKSGLPSDRFSAERTGGSVSTLTIQRTQQEDSAVYLCASSLYRGDQFFGPGTRLTVL.